The 19 T cell receptor beta chains below come from one sample, sequenced in a study of blood T cell repertoires in COVID-19. Using immunoSEQ multiplex PCR, the repertoire was profiled, and TCRdb retains in-frame clones only, with some absent. The sample holds approximately 210,000 clones, around 80% seen once. The sequenced sample was PBMCs or T cells enriched from blood (not recorded which). These receptors originate from a man aged 30-40 years with acute COVID-19.

The chain links TRBV6-5 to TRBJ1-5; TRBD1 aligns across 8 bases. CDR1 and CDR2 (germline): MNHEY, SVGAGI. The CDR3 is 15 amino acids. The J segment lost 0 bases and the V segment lost 6 bases, leaving 4 bases of the junction unmatched. In nucleotides, the CDR3 is TGTGCCAGCAGCATGACAGGGGCTAGCAATCAGCCCCAGCATTTT. Protein sequence: CASSMTGASNQPQHF.

This clone has only one observation. The chain recombines TRBV5-1 with TRBJ2-2, with 7 positions matching TRBD1. The CDR3 extends over 13 amino acids. Trimming removed 6 bases from V and 7 bases from J; junction bases left unmatched: 6. CDR1 and CDR2 (germline): SGHRS, YFSETQ. This CDR3 reads CASKEGADGELFF. Written as DNA, the CDR3 is TGCGCCAGCAAAGAGGGGGCAGACGGGGAGCTGTTTTTT.

The J gene is TRBJ1-2, the V gene TRBV7-9, with a weak D call TRBD1 (5 bases). Trimming shortened V by 2 bases and J by 2 bases, and 9 bases separated the two germline ends. Germline V CDR1 and CDR2: SEHNR, FQNEAQ (reference sequence). The CDR3 is made up of 14 amino acids. The CDR3: CASSLYRGNYGYTF. The CDR3 nucleotides read TGTGCCAGCAGCTTATACCGGGGGAACTATGGCTACACCTTC.

The CDR3 spells CASRGEGKGNQPQHF. The CDR3 DNA reads TGTGCCAGCAGAGGGGAGGGAAAGGGTAATCAGCCCCAGCATTTT. This rearrangement joins TRBV12-1 to TRBJ1-5. TRBV12-1 is described as a pseudogene. The CDR3 consists of 15 residues.

This chain connects TRBV14 to TRBJ1-1; D not resolved. The germline V gene has CDR1 SGHDN and CDR2 FVKESK. This CDR3 spans 13 amino acids. The ends were cut back, 1 base at V and 11 bases at J, with 14 bases in the middle. Written as DNA, the CDR3 is TGTGCCAGCAGCCAAGGGGCGAGGGAGGGCGCTTTCTTT. It yields the protein CASSQGAREGAFF.

The CDR3, as DNA: TGTGCCAGCAGCTTAGGGACTAGCGGGGGGGCTTACAATGAGCAGTTCTTC. Amino acids: CASSLGTSGGAYNEQFF. V gene TRBV7-6 combines with J gene TRBJ2-1, with 15 bases fitting TRBD2. Trimming removed 1 base from V and 4 bases from J; junction bases left unmatched: 2. CDR3 length: 17 amino acids. CDR1 is SGHVS, CDR2 FNYEAQ, per germline.

V is TRBV10-2 and J is TRBJ1-5; a possible D gene is TRBD1 (5 bases). The germline V gene encodes CDR1 WSHSY and CDR2 SAAADI. The CDR3 length is 15 residues. V shed 6 bases and J shed 6 bases, with 18 bases lying between them. DNA of the CDR3: TGCGCCAGCAGGGGGACTCTGCTGGGAGGTCAGCCCCAGCATTTT. Translation: CASRGTLLGGQPQHF.

The chain joins TRBV30 to TRBJ1-1; tentative D call: TRBD1 (5 bases). Trimming removed 0 bases at V and 2 bases at J, with 10 bases between. The CDR3 extends over 14 amino acids. Germline V gives CDR1 GTSNPN, CDR2 SVGIG (reference sequence). CDR3 sequence: CAWSVGGINTEAFF. Written as DNA, the CDR3 is TGTGCCTGGAGTGTGGGGGGGATAAACACTGAAGCTTTCTTT.

The chain employs TRBV25-1 and TRBJ2-6; D possibly corresponds to TRBD1 (5 bases). CDR1 is MGHDK and CDR2 is SYGVNS in the germline V gene. V dropped 0 bases and J dropped 1 base, with 13 bases sitting between them. The CDR3 loop spans 18 amino acids. The CDR3 DNA reads as TGTGCCAGCAGTGAATATGGCAGGGTTGGGTCTGGGGCCAACGTCCTGACTTTC. It is translated as CASSEYGRVGSGANVLTF.

The rearrangement joins TRBV28 to TRBJ2-7; 11 bases match TRBD2. Germline CDR1 and CDR2: MDHEN and SYDVKM. The CDR3 totals 13 residues. The V and J ends lost 6 bases and 10 bases, in that order; junction bases with no gene match: 8. Here the CDR3 DNA reads TGTGCCAGCAGCCTTAGACTAGCGGGGCTACAGTACTTC. Its protein product is CASSLRLAGLQYF.

V is TRBV18 and J is TRBJ1-4, with 10 bases identical to TRBD1. This CDR3 is 15 amino acids long. With 2 bases clipped from V and 7 bases from J, the junction kept 4 bases outside the gene matches. Germline assignment: CDR1 KGHSH and CDR2 LQKENI. CDR3 bases: TGTGCCAGCTCACCATGGGGACAGGGGAGTGAAAAACTGTTTTTT. As protein: CASSPWGQGSEKLFF. The full variable domain, in which reference TRBV18 and TRBJ1-4 provide the parts outside the CDR3, is NAGVMQNPRHLVRRRGQEARLRCSPMKGHSHVYWYRQLPEEGLKFMVYLQKENIIDESGMPKERFSAEFPKEGPSILRIQQVVRGDSAAYFCASSPWGQGSEKLFFGSGTQLSVL.

The CDR3 DNA follows: TGCGCCAGCAGCCCGGGACTAGCGGGGTACAATGAGCAGTTCTTC. Encoded protein: CASSPGLAGYNEQFF. The chain joins TRBV5-1 to TRBJ2-1; 13 nucleotides match TRBD2. The junction had 2 bases not matched to a gene; V was cut back by 4 bases and J by 4 bases. From germline, CDR1 is SGHRS and CDR2 YFSETQ. The CDR3 extends over 15 amino acids.

This sequence joins TRBV4-1 and TRBJ2-3, with 12 bases lining up with TRBD2. Germline assignment: CDR1 MGHRA and CDR2 YSYEKL. The CDR3 sequence is 17 residues long. The junction had 8 bases not matched to a gene; V was cut back by 3 bases and J by 4 bases. The CDR3 nucleotides read TGCGCCAGCAGCCAGGACACTAGCGGGGGGTTTTCAGATACGCAGTATTTT. The encoded protein is CASSQDTSGGFSDTQYF.

CDR3 amino acids: CASSLEAANSYEQYF. The CDR3 DNA is TGCGCCAGCAGCTTGGAGGCGGCAAACTCCTACGAGCAGTACTTC. The chain employs TRBV5-1 and TRBJ2-7; D ambiguous. The CDR3 runs to 15 residues. In germline, CDR1 is SGHRS, CDR2 YFSETQ. V gave up 0 bases and J gave up 0 bases, with 10 bases separating them.

The chain links TRBV18 to TRBJ2-2; no clear D. The germline gives CDR1 KGHSH, CDR2 LQKENI. This CDR3 is 13 amino acids long. The germline V and J ends were trimmed by 2 bases and 6 bases, with 7 bases remaining between them. The CDR3 sequence: CASSPTQAGELFF. CDR3 nucleotide sequence: TGTGCCAGCTCACCAACCCAGGCCGGGGAGCTGTTTTTT.

Only one count was recorded for this clone. V is TRBV5-4 and J is TRBJ2-3; 7 nucleotides align to TRBD1. The CDR3 loop spans 14 amino acids. Germline values: CDR1 SGHNT, CDR2 YYREEE (reference sequence). Trimming at V came to 5 bases and at J to 4 bases, leaving 7 bases not matched to a gene. Here the CDR3 DNA reads TGTGCCAGCAGTTTCCGACAGGGTCCAGATACGCAGTATTTT. It yields the protein CASSFRQGPDTQYF.

V and J are TRBV5-1 and TRBJ1-1; maybe TRBD1 (5 bases). V lost 0 bases and J lost 1, with 7 bases in between. The CDR3 is made up of 14 amino acids. CDR1 SGHRS and CDR2 YFSETQ come from the germline V gene. The CDR3 sequence is CASSLVGQNTEAFF. In DNA form, the CDR3 reads TGCGCCAGCAGCTTGGTGGGGCAGAACACTGAAGCTTTCTTT.

The J gene is TRBJ1-2, the V gene TRBV28; 8 bases align to TRBD1. The CDR3 contains 14 residues. From germline, CDR1 is MDHEN and CDR2 SYDVKM. Trimming at V came to 5 bases and at J to 5 bases, leaving 7 bases not matched to a gene. Here the CDR3 reads CASSPGQGRYGYTF. The CDR3 DNA sequence: TGTGCCAGCAGTCCAGGACAGGGAAGATATGGCTACACCTTC.

This chain links TRBV5-6 with TRBJ1-5; 8 bases match TRBD1. CDR3 size: 17 residues. Germline V CDR1 and CDR2: SGHDT, YYEEEE. V shed 2 bases and J 3 bases; nucleotides not matched to a gene: 10. CDR3 loop: CASSLRRAGGLNQPQHF. The DNA for the CDR3 is TGTGCCAGCAGCTTAAGGCGAGCAGGGGGCCTCAATCAGCCCCAGCATTTT.